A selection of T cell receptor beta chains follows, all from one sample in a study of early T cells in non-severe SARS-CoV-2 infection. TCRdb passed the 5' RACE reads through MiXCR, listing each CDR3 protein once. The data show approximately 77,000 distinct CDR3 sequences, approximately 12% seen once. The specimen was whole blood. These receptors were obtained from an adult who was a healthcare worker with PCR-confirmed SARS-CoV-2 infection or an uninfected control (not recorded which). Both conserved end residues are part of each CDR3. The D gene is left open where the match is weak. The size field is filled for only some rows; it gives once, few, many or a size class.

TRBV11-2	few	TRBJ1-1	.	TGTGCCAGCAGCTTATCCCCGGGGGTATCTGAAGCTTTCTTT	CASSLSPGVSEAFF
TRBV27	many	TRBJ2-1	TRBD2	TGTGCCAGCAGTTTTCTAGCTAGCGGGAGCAATGAGCAGTTCTTC	CASSFLASGSNEQFF
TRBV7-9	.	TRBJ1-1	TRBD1	TGTGCCAGCAGCTTAGCGGACAGGAGATATGAAGCTTTCTTT	CASSLADRRYEAFF
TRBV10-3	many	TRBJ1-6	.	TGTGCCATCAGTGAAAGGGGGGATTCACCCCTCCACTTT	CAISERGDSPLHF
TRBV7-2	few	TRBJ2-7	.	TGTGCCAGCAGCTTTGGAGGGGCCTCCTACGAGCAGTACTTC	CASSFGGASYEQYF
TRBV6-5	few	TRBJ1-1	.	TGTGCCAGCAGACCCCCGGGGGCGGTGACTGAAGCTTTCTTT	CASRPPGAVTEAFF
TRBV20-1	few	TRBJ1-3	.	TGCAGTGCTAGGGCCCAGGAGGAAAACACCATATATTTT	CSARAQEENTIYF
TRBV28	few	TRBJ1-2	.	TGTGCCAGCAGCATCGAAAGGGGAGATCGGAGCCTGGGCTACACCTTC	CASSIERGDRSLGYTF
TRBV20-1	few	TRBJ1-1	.	TGCAGTGCTAGACCCAGCGGCCGGCGCTTGTTGAACACTGAAGCTTTCTTT	CSARPSGRRLLNTEAFF
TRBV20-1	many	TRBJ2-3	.	TGCAGTGCCCCCCCATTAAGCCGGGGGACCCGCACAGATACGCAGTATTTT	CSAPPLSRGTRTDTQYF
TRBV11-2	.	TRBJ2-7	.	TGTGCCAGCGGCAGGAGTCCCTACGAGCAGTACTTC	CASGRSPYEQYF
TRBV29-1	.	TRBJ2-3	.	TGCAGCGTTGAATTGGGGGTAATGTTCGCAGATACGCAGTATTTT	CSVELGVMFADTQYF
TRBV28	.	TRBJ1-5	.	TGTGCCAGCCAGCCCGGGGGAAGTAGCAATCAGCCCCAGCATTTT	CASQPGGSSNQPQHF
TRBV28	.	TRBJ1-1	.	TGTGCCAGCAGGGCCAACCAGGGAAGGAGCACTGAAGCTTTCTTT	CASRANQGRSTEAFF
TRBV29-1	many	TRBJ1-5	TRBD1	TGCAGCGTCCGGGACAGGGTCCATCAGCCCCAGCATTTT	CSVRDRVHQPQHF